The next 13 T cell receptor beta chains were all read from a single sample in a study of blood T cell repertoires in COVID-19. TCRdb's copy holds only in-frame clones and misses some; the assay was immunoSEQ multiplex PCR. The table records about 170,000 clones, under 85% of them present only once. The sample was peripheral blood. These receptors were obtained from an elderly man with COVID-19, enrolled during active disease.

The V gene is TRBV18, the J gene TRBJ1-3; 9 bases are a match to TRBD1. Per the germline V gene, CDR1 is KGHSH and CDR2 is LQKENI. The ends lost 3 bases at V and 4 bases at J; junction bases unmatched: 4. The CDR3 runs 15 residues. The CDR3 DNA follows: TGTGCCAGCTCACCCGGGACAGGGTCGGGAAACACCATATATTTT. As protein: CASSPGTGSGNTIYF.

This clone has just a few counts. V and J are TRBV3-1 (or the pseudogene TRBV3-2) and TRBJ2-2; the D gene is possibly TRBD2 (7 bases). The V gene lost 4 bases and the J gene lost 2 bases, with 14 bases spanning the gap. The CDR3 sequence is 16 residues long. Germline CDR1 LGHDT, CDR2 YNNKEL (reference sequence). The CDR3 region is CASSRRGGLNTGELFF. The DNA for the CDR3 is TGTGCCAGCAGCCGGAGGGGGGGCTTAAACACCGGGGAGCTGTTTTTT.

This clone appeared a few times. The chain links TRBV11-2 to TRBJ2-1; perhaps TRBD2 as D (5 bases). There are 15 residues in the CDR3. V lost 0 bases and J lost 4, with 10 bases in between. Germline loops: CDR1 SGHAT, CDR2 FQNNGV. CDR3 nucleotides: TGTGCCAGCAGCTTAGATACCGGGAATTACAATGAGCAGTTCTTC. It yields the protein CASSLDTGNYNEQFF.

The chain carries TRBV12-5 and TRBJ2-5; 8 positions match TRBD1. Losses at the gene ends were 5 bases for V and 1 base for J; bases not matched to a gene: 3. CDR1 LGHNT and CDR2 FRNRAP come from the germline V gene. The length of the CDR3 is 14 residues. CDR3 sequence: CASGAGQGQETQYF. CDR3 bases: TGTGCTAGTGGTGCTGGACAGGGCCAAGAGACCCAGTACTTC.

The V call is TRBV5-4, the J call TRBJ1-4, with a possible D match to TRBD1 (5 bases). Germline CDR1 is SGHNT and CDR2 is YYREEE (reference sequence). The V end was cut by 0 bases, the J end by 5 bases, with 8 bases between. The CDR3 is made up of 14 amino acids. DNA of the CDR3: TGTGCCAGCAGCTTGGTAGGGGCGAATGAAAAACTGTTTTTT. Translating gives CASSLVGANEKLFF.

CDR3 bases: TGTGCCACCTCGACAGGGAACTATGGCTACACCTTC. Translating gives CATSTGNYGYTF. The chain uses TRBV10-3 and TRBJ1-2, with 7 bases aligning to TRBD1. J lost 2 bases, V lost 10 bases, and 4 bases had no gene match. The CDR3 has 12 amino acids. The germline V gene has CDR1 ENHRY and CDR2 SYGVKD.

This clone was recorded a few times. The CDR3 loop is CASSPGTGGGETQYF. The CDR3, as DNA: TGTGCCAGCAGCCCCGGGACAGGGGGCGGAGAGACCCAGTACTTC. The chain carries TRBV5-4 and TRBJ2-5, with 12 bases lining up with TRBD1. Per the germline V gene, CDR1 is SGHNT and CDR2 is YYREEE (reference sequence). The CDR3 length is 15 residues. The trim removed 4 bases at V and 4 bases at J, leaving 5 bases unmatched.

Worth noting for this clone: This same CDR3 is encoded by further DNA sequences in the sample. V and J are TRBV5-1 and TRBJ2-3; TRBD2 matches 14 bases. From germline, CDR1 is SGHRS and CDR2 YFSETQ. The ends lost 3 bases at V and 3 bases at J; junction bases unmatched: 3. The CDR3 has 16 amino acids. The CDR3 nucleotides are TGCGCCAGCAGCTACGGGACTAGCGGGGGAACAGATACGCAGTATTTT. The encoded protein is CASSYGTSGGTDTQYF.

The chain uses TRBV6-5 and TRBJ1-2; 7 nucleotides match TRBD1. J lost 8 bases, V lost 6 bases, and 3 bases had no gene match. The CDR3 covers 11 residues. CDR1 and CDR2 (germline): MNHEY, SVGAGI. CDR3 residues: CASRRQGGYTF. The DNA for the CDR3 is TGTGCCAGCAGACGACAGGGAGGCTACACCTTC.

The genes are TRBV6-5 and TRBJ2-5; TRBD2 agrees at 7 bases. The V and J ends lost 8 bases and 5 bases, in that order; junction bases with no gene match: 8. The germline gives CDR1 MNHEY, CDR2 SVGAGI. There are 13 residues in the CDR3. In nucleotides, the CDR3 is TGTGCCAGCCTTGGCGGGGGTACGGAGACCCAGTACTTC. Protein product: CASLGGGTETQYF.

This chain connects TRBV5-5 to TRBJ1-2; 8 nucleotides line up with TRBD1. The germline CDR1 and CDR2 sequences are SGHKS and YYEKEE (reference sequence). J was trimmed by 4 bases and V by 4 bases; bases with no gene match: 18. The CDR3 is 18 residues long. In nucleotides, the CDR3 is TGTGCCAGCAGCGCCTCGCGCCGGGGGCAGGGGGCTTCCTATGGCTACACCTTC. It encodes CASSASRRGQGASYGYTF.

The J gene is TRBJ2-2, the V gene TRBV19; no clear D gene. CDR1 and CDR2 from the germline V gene are LNHDA and SQIVND (reference sequence). The ends were cut back, 3 bases at V and 7 bases at J, with 18 bases in the middle. This CDR3 contains 16 residues. CDR3 sequence reads: CASSIDLRYKVGELFF. In nucleotides, the CDR3 is TGTGCCAGTAGTATCGACTTAAGGTATAAGGTCGGGGAGCTGTTTTTT.

This chain joins TRBV4-2 and TRBJ1-2; D unclear. The CDR3 loop spans 16 amino acids. Germline CDR1 LGHNA, CDR2 YNFKEQ. Trimming took off 0 bases at V and 2 bases at J, with 13 bases between the two ends. DNA of the CDR3: TGTGCCAGCAGCCAAGATTGGAAAAGCGCCAACTATGGCTACACCTTC. Its protein is CASSQDWKSANYGYTF.